The 8 T cell receptor beta chains in this list originate from one sample, sequenced in a study of long-term antiretroviral therapy in people with HIV. The immunoSEQ assay was v3.0, run at survey level. The repertoire was sequenced with immunoSEQ multiplex PCR; TCRdb's copy has only in-frame clones and lacks some. This table has 15,000 to 20,000 clones, 79% appearing once. The sequenced sample was unsorted PBMCs, obtained at the start of antiretroviral therapy, before treatment. Receptors were obtained from a man younger than 35 with HIV.

The gene calls are TRBV28 and TRBJ2-1, with D perhaps TRBD1 (6 bases). Trimming took 3 bases from V and 6 from J, leaving 15 bases between them. The CDR3 is 15 residues long. Germline CDR1 is MDHEN and CDR2 is SYDVKM. CDR3 nucleotide sequence: TGTGCCAGCAGTTTGATGGGGCCAGGGGTCAATGAGCAGTTCTTC. Its protein is CASSLMGPGVNEQFF.

The V and J genes are TRBV9 and TRBJ1-3; D ambiguous. The CDR3 runs to 14 residues. The V end was cut by 0 bases, the J end by 3 bases, with 7 bases between. Per germline, CDR1 SGDLS and CDR2 YYNGEE. The CDR3 nucleotides are TGTGCCAGCAGCGTAGATTCATTTGGAAACACCATATATTTT. The encoded protein is CASSVDSFGNTIYF.

The gene calls are TRBV27 and TRBJ2-5, with 11 nucleotides matching TRBD1. The germline gives CDR1 MNHEY, CDR2 SMNVEV (reference sequence). The CDR3 consists of 17 residues. Trimming at V came to 3 bases and at J to 5 bases, leaving 11 bases not matched to a gene. Here the CDR3 reads CASSLIGFRDRGETQYF. CDR3 nucleotide sequence: TGTGCCAGCAGTTTGATCGGCTTCCGGGACAGGGGGGAGACCCAGTACTTC.

The chain is built from TRBV27 and TRBJ1-1; weak D call: TRBD1 (6 bases). V was trimmed by 3 bases and J by 1 base, leaving 6 bases between them. Germline CDR1 reads MNHEY; CDR2 reads SMNVEV (reference sequence). The CDR3 is 13 residues long. The CDR3 sequence: CASSLGANTEAFF. CDR3 DNA: TGTGCCAGCAGTTTGGGGGCGAACACTGAAGCTTTCTTT.

This clone was found once. The chain links TRBV5-4 to TRBJ1-3; D not certain. With 1 base removed from V and 2 bases from J, the gap between germline ends came to 13 bases. Germline V gene data show CDR1 as SGHNT and CDR2 as YYREEE (reference sequence). The CDR3 has 16 residues. CDR3 sequence reads: CASSLKGSSAGNTIYF. CDR3 sequence (DNA): TGTGCCAGCAGCTTGAAAGGGAGCTCGGCTGGAAACACCATATATTTT.

The genes are TRBV7-2 and TRBJ2-5; tentative D call: TRBD1 (6 bases). The germline V gene has CDR1 SGHTA and CDR2 FQGNSA. The CDR3 has 14 residues. V lost 1 base and J 4 bases, leaving 10 bases between the germline ends. CDR3 nucleotides: TGTGCCAGCAGCTTAGAACAGGGACGAGAGACCCAGTACTTC. This sequence encodes CASSLEQGRETQYF.

The chain joins TRBV10-3 to TRBJ2-7; TRBD2 agrees at 12 bases. From germline, CDR1 is ENHRY and CDR2 SYGVKD. CDR3 length equals 14 residues. Trimming at V came to 4 bases and at J to 7 bases, leaving 5 bases not matched to a gene. The CDR3 loop reads CAISGLAGVKEQYF. The DNA of the CDR3 is TGTGCCATCAGTGGACTAGCGGGAGTAAAAGAGCAGTACTTC.

A single count supports this clone. This sequence joins TRBV27 and TRBJ2-7; TRBD1 agrees at 11 bases. From germline, CDR1 is MNHEY and CDR2 SMNVEV (reference sequence). CDR3 size: 14 residues. Germline trimming cut 4 bases from V and 4 bases from J; bases unmatched to any gene: 3. The CDR3 bases are TGTGCCAGCAGTTGGACAGGGGGCGTTTACGAGCAGTACTTC. It is translated as CASSWTGGVYEQYF.